The 16 T cell receptor beta chains below were found in one sample sequenced in a study of OX40 agonist ivuxolimab in advanced cancers. Some clones are missing from TCRdb's copy, which holds only in-frame ones; the method was immunoSEQ multiplex PCR. The data contain 70,000 or so clones, about 93% of them singletons. The sequencing here drew on CD4+ or CD8+ T cells sorted from blood, taken in a trial of the OX40 agonist ivuxolimab. The receptors derive from an adult with an advanced solid tumor such as melanoma, head and neck, liver or kidney cancer.

The J gene is TRBJ2-1, the V gene TRBV29-1; TRBD2 is a possible D gene (6 bases). Trimming left V 4 bases short and J 5 bases short, with 12 bases between. The CDR3 is made up of 13 amino acids. CDR1 is SQVTM, CDR2 ANQGSEA, per germline. The CDR3 loop reads CSVGGEAHNEQFF. The DNA of the CDR3 is TGCAGCGTTGGAGGGGAGGCCCACAATGAGCAGTTCTTC.

The rearrangement links TRBV7-2 to TRBJ2-5, with TRBD2 matching over 7 bases. V gave up 2 bases and J gave up 1 base; unmatched junction bases: 4. Germline-derived CDR1 and CDR2 are SGHTA and FQGNSA. This CDR3 contains 15 residues. This CDR3 is CASSLSGAFQETQYF. The DNA for the CDR3 is TGTGCCAGCAGCTTAAGCGGGGCCTTCCAAGAGACCCAGTACTTC.

The V gene is TRBV6-1, the J gene TRBJ2-1; D is possibly TRBD1 (5 bases). Deletions cut 8 bases from V and 2 bases from J, with 13 bases between. Germline values: CDR1 MNHNS, CDR2 SASEGT. The CDR3 contains 14 residues. The CDR3: CASFSGHPYNEQFF. The CDR3 DNA sequence: TGTGCCAGCTTTTCTGGACACCCCTACAATGAGCAGTTCTTC.

As concerns this clone: Lacking the conserved final phenylalanine or tryptophan, this CDR3 likely reflects a read error. The rearrangement links TRBV25-1 to TRBJ1-4; no firm D call. CDR1 is MGHDK, CDR2 SYGVNS, per germline. The ends were cut back, 1 base at V and 11 bases at J, with 17 bases in the middle. This CDR3 spans 15 amino acids. The CDR3 protein is CASSEFLLKEAKLFL. CDR3 DNA sequence: TGTGCCAGCAGTGAATTCCTCCTCAAGGAAGCGAAACTGTTTCTT.

The chain recombines TRBV6-1 with TRBJ2-3; D might be TRBD1 (6 bases). In germline, CDR1 is MNHNS, CDR2 SASEGT. The CDR3 is made up of 14 amino acids. The ends were cut back, 3 bases at V and 5 bases at J, with 12 bases in the middle. The CDR3 sequence is CASSEDRGVDTQYF. CDR3 coding DNA: TGTGCCAGCAGTGAGGACAGAGGGGTAGATACGCAGTATTTT.

The chain recombines TRBV28 with TRBJ2-1; 11 positions agree with TRBD1. CDR3 length equals 15 residues. V gave up 9 bases and J gave up 4 bases; unmatched junction bases: 8. Germline CDR1 and CDR2: MDHEN and SYDVKM. This CDR3 reads CASQIGTGGYNEQFF. The CDR3 DNA reads TGTGCCAGTCAGATAGGGACAGGGGGATACAATGAGCAGTTCTTC.

This clone came up a few times. The chain has TRBV5-4 and TRBJ1-2; TRBD1 agrees at 9 bases. The trim removed 2 bases at V and 5 bases at J, leaving 7 bases unmatched. Per germline, CDR1 SGHNT and CDR2 YYREEE (reference sequence). This CDR3 region has 15 residues. In DNA form, the CDR3 reads TGTGCCAGCAGCTTCCCTACAGGGGGCGCATATGGCTACACCTTC. Encoded protein: CASSFPTGGAYGYTF.

This sequence joins TRBV7-3 and TRBJ1-2; possible D gene TRBD1, 5 bases. The CDR3 length is 13 residues. The V gene lost 0 bases and the J gene lost 8 bases, with 10 bases spanning the gap. Germline V gives CDR1 SGHTA, CDR2 FQGTGA. Here the CDR3 reads CASSLTGAEGYTF. CDR3 DNA: TGTGCCAGCAGCTTAACAGGGGCGGAGGGCTACACCTTC.

The chain employs TRBV7-2 and TRBJ2-2; 8 bases line up with TRBD2. The V gene's germline CDR1 is SGHTA and CDR2 FQGNSA. The CDR3 length is 17 residues. The V segment lost 5 bases and the J segment 5 bases; nucleotides outside the gene matches: 13. The CDR3 DNA follows: TGTGCCAGCAGCCGCAGGGGACTAGTTACAGGGACCGGGGAGCTGTTTTTT. Translation gives CASSRRGLVTGTGELFF.

DNA of the CDR3: TGCGCCAGCAGTCAACCGGACAGGGACGGGGCTAGCTCGTGCTACGAGCAGTACTTC. Encoded protein: CASSQPDRDGASSCYEQYF. V usage is TRBV23-1 and J usage is TRBJ2-7, with 8 nucleotides matching TRBD1. TRBV23-1 is marked as an open reading frame, function uncertain. The junction had 18 bases not matched to a gene; V was cut back by 2 bases and J by 3 bases. This CDR3 is built from 19 residues.

V and J are TRBV5-4 and TRBJ2-5, with D maybe TRBD1 (7 bases). With 4 bases removed from V and 3 bases from J, the gap between germline ends came to 10 bases. The V gene's germline CDR1 is SGHNT and CDR2 YYREEE (reference sequence). This CDR3 region has 13 residues. CDR3 region: CASSRGTEETQYF. Written as DNA, the CDR3 is TGTGCCAGCAGCCGCGGGACAGAAGAGACCCAGTACTTC.

The rearrangement links TRBV19 to TRBJ2-5; possibly TRBD1 or TRBD2 for D (5 bases each). CDR1 LNHDA and CDR2 SQIVND come from the germline V gene (reference sequence). This CDR3 is built from 14 residues. V lost 6 bases to trimming and J lost 5 bases, with 16 bases between them. In DNA, the CDR3 is TGTGCCAGTAGCTACGTGGGGGTTAGGGAGACCCAGTACTTC. It translates to CASSYVGVRETQYF.

This clone was seen a handful of times. V and J are TRBV5-4 and TRBJ2-1, with 7 bases identical to TRBD1. With V trimmed by 1 base and J by 4 bases, 5 bases remained unmatched. The V gene's germline CDR1 is SGHNT and CDR2 YYREEE (reference sequence). The CDR3 is made up of 15 amino acids. CDR3 bases: TGTGCCAGCAGCTTGAGGACAGGAGAATACAATGAGCAGTTCTTC. This gives the protein CASSLRTGEYNEQFF.

The chain carries TRBV2 and TRBJ2-5; D not certain. Germline V lookup: CDR1 SNHLY, CDR2 FYNNEI. Deletions cut 7 bases from V and 1 base from J, with 10 bases between. This CDR3 has 13 amino acids. CDR3 region: CASTADGQETQYF. In DNA form, the CDR3 reads TGTGCCAGCACGGCGGACGGCCAAGAGACCCAGTACTTC.

V is TRBV5-1 and J is TRBJ2-2; 9 bases align to TRBD2. CDR1 and CDR2 (germline): SGHRS, YFSETQ. Trimming removed 2 bases from V and 6 bases from J; junction bases left unmatched: 8. The CDR3 is made up of 16 amino acids. For the CDR3, the DNA is TGCGCCAGCAGCTTCCTAGCGGGATCAGCAGCCGGGGAGCTGTTTTTT. Amino acid sequence: CASSFLAGSAAGELFF.

This chain joins TRBV7-3 and TRBJ2-1; D is uncertain. There are 15 residues in the CDR3. From germline, CDR1 is SGHTA and CDR2 FQGTGA. The V end was cut by 1 base, the J end by 9 bases, with 16 bases between. CDR3 residues: CASSLISVAQAEQFF. Written as DNA, the CDR3 is TGTGCCAGCAGCTTAATTTCCGTGGCCCAAGCTGAGCAGTTCTTC.